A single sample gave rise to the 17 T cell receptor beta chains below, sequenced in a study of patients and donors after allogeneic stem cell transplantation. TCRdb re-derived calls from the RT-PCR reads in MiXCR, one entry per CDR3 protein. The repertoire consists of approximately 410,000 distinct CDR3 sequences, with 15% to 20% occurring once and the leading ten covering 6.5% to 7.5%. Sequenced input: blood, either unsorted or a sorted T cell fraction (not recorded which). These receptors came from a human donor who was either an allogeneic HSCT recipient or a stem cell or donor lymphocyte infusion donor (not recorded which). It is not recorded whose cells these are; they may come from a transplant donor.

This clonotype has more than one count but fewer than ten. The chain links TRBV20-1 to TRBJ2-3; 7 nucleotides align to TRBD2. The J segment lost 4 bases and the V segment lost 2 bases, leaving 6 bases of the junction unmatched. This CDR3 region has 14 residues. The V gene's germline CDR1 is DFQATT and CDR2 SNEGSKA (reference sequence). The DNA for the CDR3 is TGCAGTGCTAGATCAGCGGGAATTTCAGATACGCAGTATTTT. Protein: CSARSAGISDTQYF.

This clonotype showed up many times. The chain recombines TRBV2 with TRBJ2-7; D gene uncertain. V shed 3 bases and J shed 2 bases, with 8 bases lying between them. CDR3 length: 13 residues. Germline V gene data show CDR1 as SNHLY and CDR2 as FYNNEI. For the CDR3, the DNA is TGTGCCAGCAGTGAGTTCCAGGCCTACGAGCAGTACTTC. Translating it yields CASSEFQAYEQYF.

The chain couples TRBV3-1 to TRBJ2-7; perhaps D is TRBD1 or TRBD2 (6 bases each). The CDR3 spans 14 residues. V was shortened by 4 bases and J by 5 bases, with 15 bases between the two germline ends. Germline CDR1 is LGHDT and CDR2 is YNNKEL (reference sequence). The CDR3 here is CASSLGGRGNEQYF. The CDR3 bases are TGTGCCAGCAGCCTCGGGGGCCGTGGGAACGAGCAGTACTTC.

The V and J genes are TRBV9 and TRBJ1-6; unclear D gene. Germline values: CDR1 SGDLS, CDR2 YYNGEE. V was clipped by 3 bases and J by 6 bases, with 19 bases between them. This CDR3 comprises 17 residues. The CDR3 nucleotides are TGTGCCAGCAGCGCCCTTAGATCTAATGCTTTTAATTCACCCCTCCACTTT. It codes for CASSALRSNAFNSPLHF.

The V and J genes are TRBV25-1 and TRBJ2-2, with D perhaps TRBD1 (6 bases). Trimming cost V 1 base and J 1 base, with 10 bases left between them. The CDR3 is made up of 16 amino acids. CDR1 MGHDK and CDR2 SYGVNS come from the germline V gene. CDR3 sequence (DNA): TGTGCCAGCAGTGAATTAGAGACAGGGAACACCGGGGAGCTGTTTTTT. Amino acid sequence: CASSELETGNTGELFF.

The CDR3 bases are TGTGCCATCAGTGAGGAACGAGGCAGGGACGCGACCTACGAGCAGTACTTC. Translated, it gives CAISEERGRDATYEQYF. The gene calls are TRBV10-3 and TRBJ2-7; D is possibly TRBD1 or TRBD2 (5 bases each). Germline V gene lookup returns CDR1 ENHRY and CDR2 SYGVKD. The CDR3 loop spans 17 amino acids. Trimming cost V 2 bases and J 2 bases, with 19 bases left between them.

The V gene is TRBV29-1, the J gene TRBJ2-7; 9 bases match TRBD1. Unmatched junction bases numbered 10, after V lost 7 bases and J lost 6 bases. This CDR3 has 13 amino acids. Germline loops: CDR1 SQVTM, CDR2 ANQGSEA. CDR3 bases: TGCAGCGCCCAGGGACAGGGCCCGGGCGAGCAGTACTTC. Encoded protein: CSAQGQGPGEQYF.

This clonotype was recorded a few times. The CDR3 reads CASSEGGRAYNEQFF. The DNA for the CDR3 is TGTGCCAGCAGTGAAGGCGGGAGGGCCTACAATGAGCAGTTCTTC. The chain combines TRBV6-1 with TRBJ2-1, with 9 bases identical to TRBD2. With V trimmed by 1 base and J by 2 bases, 0 bases remained unmatched. This CDR3 region has 15 residues. Per the germline V gene, CDR1 is MNHNS and CDR2 is SASEGT.

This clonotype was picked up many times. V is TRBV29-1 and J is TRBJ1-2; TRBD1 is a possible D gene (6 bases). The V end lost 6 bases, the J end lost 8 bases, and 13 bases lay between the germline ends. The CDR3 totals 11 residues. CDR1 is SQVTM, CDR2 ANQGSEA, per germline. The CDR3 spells CSVRQAMGYTF. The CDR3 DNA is TGCAGCGTCCGACAGGCGATGGGCTACACCTTC.

The CDR3 spells CASSSRGLAQYEQYF. CDR3 sequence (DNA): TGTGCCAGCAGCTCGCGCGGACTAGCACAGTACGAGCAGTACTTC. The chain couples TRBV7-9 to TRBJ2-7, with 8 bases that match TRBD2. Losses at the gene ends were 4 bases for V and 4 bases for J; bases not matched to a gene: 9. Germline V gives CDR1 SEHNR, CDR2 FQNEAQ (reference sequence). The CDR3 totals 15 residues.

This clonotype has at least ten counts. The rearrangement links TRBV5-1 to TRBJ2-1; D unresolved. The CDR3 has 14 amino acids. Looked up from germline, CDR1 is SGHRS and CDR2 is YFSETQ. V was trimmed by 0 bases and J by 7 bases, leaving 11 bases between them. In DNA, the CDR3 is TGCGCCAGCAGCTTGGGGACCGTGAGAAATGAGCAGTTCTTC. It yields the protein CASSLGTVRNEQFF.

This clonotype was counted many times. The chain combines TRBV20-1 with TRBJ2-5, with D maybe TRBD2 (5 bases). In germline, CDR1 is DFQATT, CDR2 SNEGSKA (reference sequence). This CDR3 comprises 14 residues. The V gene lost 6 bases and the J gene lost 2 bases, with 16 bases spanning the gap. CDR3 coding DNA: TGCAGTGCCGAGTTGAGGGTACGGCAAGAGACCCAGTACTTC. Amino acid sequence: CSAELRVRQETQYF.

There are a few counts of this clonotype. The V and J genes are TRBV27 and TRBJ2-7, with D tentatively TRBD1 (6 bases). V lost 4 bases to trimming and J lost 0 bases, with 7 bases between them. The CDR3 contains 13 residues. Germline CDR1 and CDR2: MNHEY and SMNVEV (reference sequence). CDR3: CASSWTDSYEQYF. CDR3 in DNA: TGTGCCAGCAGTTGGACAGACTCCTACGAGCAGTACTTC.

CDR3 nucleotide sequence: TGTGCCATCCGCCGGGACAGGGCAGCCTACGAGCAGTACTTC. Translation: CAIRRDRAAYEQYF. The rearrangement uses TRBV10-3 and TRBJ2-7; 9 bases are shared with TRBD1. CDR3 length equals 14 residues. Trimming at V came to 8 bases and at J to 2 bases, leaving 7 bases not matched to a gene. Germline CDR1 is ENHRY and CDR2 is SYGVKD.

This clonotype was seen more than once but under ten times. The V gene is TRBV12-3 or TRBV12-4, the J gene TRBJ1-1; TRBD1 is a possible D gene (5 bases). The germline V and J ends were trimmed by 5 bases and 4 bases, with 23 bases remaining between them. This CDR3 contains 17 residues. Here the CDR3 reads CASSTRDMGRMATEAFF. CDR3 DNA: TGTGCCAGCAGTACTAGAGACATGGGACGGATGGCCACTGAAGCTTTCTTT.

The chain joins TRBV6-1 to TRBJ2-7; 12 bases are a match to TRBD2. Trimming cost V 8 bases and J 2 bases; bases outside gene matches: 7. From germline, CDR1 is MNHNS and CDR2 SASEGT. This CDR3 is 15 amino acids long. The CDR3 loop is CASQYRTSGTYEQYF. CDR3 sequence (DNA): TGTGCCAGCCAATATCGGACTAGCGGGACCTACGAGCAGTACTTC.

The CDR3 sequence is CSARVQDYGYTF. DNA of the CDR3: TGCAGTGCTAGAGTACAGGACTATGGCTACACCTTC. V usage is TRBV20-1 and J usage is TRBJ1-2; TRBD1 might be the D (5 bases). Germline CDR1 DFQATT, CDR2 SNEGSKA (reference sequence). Between the trimmed V and J ends, which lost 1 base and 3 bases, there was a span of 6 bases. This CDR3 has 12 amino acids.